This T cell receptor (beta chain) was obtained from a study of T cells after somatic rescue of genetic block. Repertoires were generated with immunoSEQ multiplex PCR, while TCRdb's copy carries only in-frame clones and drops some. The repertoire consists of 11,000 to 15,000 clones, with 70% to 85% occurring once and the leading ten covering 12% to 15%. Unmatched junction bases numbered 9, after V lost 4 bases and J lost 7 bases. CDR3 length: 15 amino acids. Germline V gene sequence: CDR1 SGHTA, CDR2 FQGTGA. This rearrangement joins TRBV7-3 to TRBJ2-7, with 11 bases that match TRBD1. Source material: peripheral blood mononuclear cells (PBMCs). The source of this sequence is a boy aged 10-17 years. The chain's CDR3 is CASSSLGQGGGEQYF. CDR3 in DNA: TGTGCCAGCAGCTCGTTGGGACAGGGGGGCGGAGAGCAGTACTTC.